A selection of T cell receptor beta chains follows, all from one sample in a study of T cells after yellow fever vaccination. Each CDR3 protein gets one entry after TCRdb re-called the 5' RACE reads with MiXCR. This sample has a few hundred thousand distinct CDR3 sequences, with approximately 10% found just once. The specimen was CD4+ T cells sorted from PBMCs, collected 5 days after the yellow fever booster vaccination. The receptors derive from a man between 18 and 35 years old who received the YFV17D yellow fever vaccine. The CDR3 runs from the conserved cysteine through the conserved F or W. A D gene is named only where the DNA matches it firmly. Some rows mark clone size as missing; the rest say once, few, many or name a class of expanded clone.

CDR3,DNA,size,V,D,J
CSAAGAGGNQPQHF,TGCAGTGCTGCGGGGGCAGGGGGGAATCAGCCCCAGCATTTT,-,TRBV20-1,TRBD1,TRBJ1-5
CASSQGQGYGANVLTF,TGTGCCAGCAGCCAAGGCCAGGGTTACGGGGCCAACGTCCTGACTTTC,-,TRBV5-5,-,TRBJ2-6
CAISAGVYNEQFF,TGTGCCATCAGTGCAGGGGTCTACAATGAGCAGTTCTTC,few,TRBV10-3,-,TRBJ2-1
CASSERRGGSDTQYF,TGTGCCAGCAGTGAACGACGGGGGGGCTCGGATACGCAGTATTTT,few,TRBV6-1,TRBD2,TRBJ2-3
CASSGIDRYEQYF,TGTGCCAGCAGTGGCATAGATCGCTACGAGCAGTACTTC,few,TRBV2,-,TRBJ2-7
CASSPPGQNTEAFF,TGTGCCAGCTCACCACCGGGCCAGAACACTGAAGCTTTCTTT,few,TRBV18,-,TRBJ1-1
CASSLLGGSTDTQYF,TGTGCCAGCAGCTTATTGGGGGGGAGCACAGATACGCAGTATTTT,many,TRBV7-8,TRBD2,TRBJ2-3
CASSWEWDAGYTF,TGCGCCAGCAGCTGGGAGTGGGACGCTGGCTACACCTTC,many,TRBV4-3,-,TRBJ1-2
CAISESRGTVDNQPQHF,TGTGCCATCAGTGAGTCGAGGGGGACAGTAGACAATCAGCCCCAGCATTTT,few,TRBV10-3,TRBD1,TRBJ1-5
CASSSPNQPQHF,TGTGCCAGCAGCTCCCCCAATCAGCCCCAGCATTTT,-,TRBV7-8,-,TRBJ1-5
CASSLSALMGIQYF,TGTGCCAGCAGCCTCTCCGCCTTGATGGGCATTCAGTACTTC,many,TRBV28,-,TRBJ2-4
CASSRGQSEKLFF,TGTGCCAGCAGCCGGGGACAGTCTGAAAAACTGTTTTTT,-,TRBV7-2,TRBD1,TRBJ1-4
CATSSLTRAETQYF,TGTGCCACCAGCTCCCTGACCCGGGCAGAGACCCAGTACTTC,-,TRBV24-1,-,TRBJ2-5
CASSQDWRLQETQYF,TGCGCCAGCAGCCAAGATTGGAGACTTCAAGAGACCCAGTACTTC,few,TRBV4-3,-,TRBJ2-5
CSATPGGDQPQHF,TGCAGTGCTACCCCGGGCGGAGATCAGCCCCAGCATTTT,-,TRBV20-1,-,TRBJ1-5
CASSRGQVWQPQHF,TGTGCCAGTTCCCGAGGGCAGGTCTGGCAGCCCCAGCATTTT,-,TRBV19,-,TRBJ1-5
CASSFSGLETQYF,TGTGCCAGCAGCTTTTCAGGGTTGGAGACCCAGTACTTC,few,TRBV7-2,-,TRBJ2-5
CASSQGRRVGFTEAFF,TGCGCCAGCAGCCAAGGAAGGAGGGTGGGGTTCACTGAAGCTTTCTTT,few,TRBV4-3,-,TRBJ1-1
CASSQGYNYGYTF,TGCGCCAGCAGCCAAGGATATAACTATGGCTACACCTTC,many,TRBV4-3,-,TRBJ1-2
CSARGPAGAGETQYF,TGCAGTGCTAGAGGGCCAGCGGGGGCGGGAGAGACCCAGTACTTC,many,TRBV20-1,TRBD2,TRBJ2-5
CASSQDAGNSSPLHF,TGTGCCAGCAGCCAAGATGCGGGGAATAGTTCACCCCTCCACTTT,many,TRBV3-1,-,TRBJ1-6
CASSLRAGVTTGELFF,TGCGCCAGCAGCTTGCGTGCAGGGGTTACCACCGGGGAGCTGTTTTTT,many,TRBV5-1,-,TRBJ2-2
CASSERVGDTQYF,TGTGCCAGCAGCGAGAGAGTGGGGGATACGCAGTATTTT,-,TRBV7-9,-,TRBJ2-3
CASNAGVSPLHF,TGTGCCAGCAACGCAGGGGTCTCACCCCTCCACTTT,-,TRBV9,-,TRBJ1-6
CASSPGTGFRTDTQYF,TGTGCCAGCAGCCCCGGGACAGGGTTTCGCACAGATACGCAGTATTTT,few,TRBV9,TRBD1,TRBJ2-3
CASSQGGAGRGDTQYF,TGCGCCAGCAGCCAAGGGGGGGCAGGGCGCGGAGATACGCAGTATTTT,-,TRBV4-1,-,TRBJ2-3
CASSFSQGYNEQFF,TGTGCCAGCAGCTTTAGCCAGGGGTACAATGAGCAGTTCTTC,many,TRBV7-2,-,TRBJ2-1
CASSRGQGTTFNEQFF,TGTGCCAGCTCACGGGGACAGGGGACCACCTTCAATGAGCAGTTCTTC,few,TRBV18,TRBD1,TRBJ2-1
CASSQAKGSSGNTIYF,TGCGCCAGCAGCCAAGCCAAAGGTAGCTCTGGAAACACCATATATTTT,-,TRBV4-1,-,TRBJ1-3
CASSRTDLRSPLHF,TGTGCCAGCAGCCGGACGGACCTCCGCTCACCCCTCCACTTT,-,TRBV7-9,-,TRBJ1-6
CASSSSGQSSYNSPLHF,TGTGCCAGCAGCTCCTCAGGACAAAGCTCCTATAATTCACCCCTCCACTTT,-,TRBV7-2,-,TRBJ1-6
CATRRGEVGGYTF,TGTGCCACCCGACGGGGCGAGGTCGGTGGCTACACCTTC,-,TRBV5-6,-,TRBJ1-2
CASRWGPRGTTDTQYF,TGCGCCAGCAGGTGGGGGCCCAGGGGGACCACAGATACGCAGTATTTT,-,TRBV5-1,TRBD1,TRBJ2-3
CASSPGLVTETQYF,TGCGCCAGCAGCCCGGGACTAGTAACCGAGACCCAGTACTTC,-,TRBV5-1,TRBD2,TRBJ2-5
CASSFGSGGYNEQFF,TGCGCCAGCAGCTTTGGTAGCGGGGGGTACAATGAGCAGTTCTTC,-,TRBV5-1,TRBD2,TRBJ2-1
CASSRGQKTNYGYTF,TGTGCCAGTAGTCGGGGACAAAAAACGAACTATGGCTACACCTTC,few,TRBV19,-,TRBJ1-2
CASRFQGADTQYF,TGTGCCAGCAGGTTTCAGGGGGCAGATACGCAGTATTTT,-,TRBV11-1,TRBD1,TRBJ2-3
CASGRDGYTF,TGTGCCAGCGGTAGGGATGGCTACACCTTC,-,TRBV28,-,TRBJ1-2
CASSLRYYEQFF,TGTGCCAGCAGCTTGCGGTATTATGAGCAGTTCTTC,-,TRBV5-6,-,TRBJ2-1
CASSQVFGDSSGNTIYF,TGCGCCAGCAGCCAAGTGTTTGGGGATTCCTCTGGAAACACCATATATTTT,many,TRBV4-3,-,TRBJ1-3
CASSLGGVSSNQPQHF,TGTGCCAGCAGCTTAGGAGGGGTAAGCAGCAATCAGCCCCAGCATTTT,few,TRBV5-4,-,TRBJ1-5
CASRPRTAQETQYF,TGTGCCAGCAGACCCCGGACTGCGCAAGAGACCCAGTACTTC,many,TRBV12-3/TRBV12-4,-,TRBJ2-5
CASSEGGVDTQYF,TGTGCCAGCAGTGAAGGGGGGGTCGATACGCAGTATTTT,many,TRBV25-1,TRBD2,TRBJ2-3
CASSHGSDTDTQYF,TGTGCCAGCAGCCATGGATCCGACACAGATACGCAGTATTTT,few,TRBV4-2,-,TRBJ2-3
CASSLGASALQGNYGYTF,TGTGCCAGCAGCTTGGGGGCCAGCGCCCTCCAGGGCAACTATGGCTACACCTTC,-,TRBV5-4,-,TRBJ1-2
CASSMSSGAINTGELFF,TGCGCCAGCAGCATGTCTAGCGGGGCGATAAACACCGGGGAGCTGTTTTTT,-,TRBV5-1,TRBD2,TRBJ2-2
CASSPWGTGELFF,TGTGCCAGCTCACCGTGGGGGACCGGGGAGCTGTTTTTT,-,TRBV18,-,TRBJ2-2
CAIRTRQVESTEAFF,TGTGCCATCAGGACCCGACAGGTAGAAAGTACTGAAGCTTTCTTT,few,TRBV10-3,-,TRBJ1-1
CATSAGTYYTDTQYF,TGTGCCACCAGCGCCGGGACCTACTACACAGATACGCAGTATTTT,-,TRBV15,-,TRBJ2-3
CASSPRWRTDNEQFF,TGTGCCAGCAGCCCCCGTTGGCGGACTGACAATGAGCAGTTCTTC,-,TRBV7-8,-,TRBJ2-1
CASSVGPTSTAADTQYF,TGTGCCAGCAGCGTAGGACCGACTAGTACAGCGGCAGATACGCAGTATTTT,-,TRBV9,-,TRBJ2-3
CASRPTAAGNYGYTF,TGTGCCAGCAGACCAACCGCAGCGGGGAACTATGGCTACACCTTC,few,TRBV7-9,-,TRBJ1-2
CASSLRGGGATETQYF,TGTGCCAGCAGTTTACGAGGCGGGGGGGCCACGGAGACCCAGTACTTC,few,TRBV12-3/TRBV12-4,TRBD2,TRBJ2-5
CSAFSGGSYNEQFF,TGCAGTGCTTTTAGCGGGGGCTCCTACAATGAGCAGTTCTTC,many,TRBV20-1,TRBD2,TRBJ2-1
CASSLDRVRTEAFF,TGTGCCAGCAGCTTAGACAGGGTTCGGACTGAAGCTTTCTTT,many,TRBV11-2,-,TRBJ1-1